These 6 T cell receptor beta chains originate from one sample sequenced in a study of PD-L1 blockade in urothelial cancer. Using immunoSEQ multiplex PCR, the repertoire was profiled, and TCRdb retains in-frame clones only, with some absent. The table has tens of thousands of clones, around 90% seen once. Time point here: pretreatment peripheral blood. The sequencing used PBMCs, collected around atezolizumab (anti-PD-L1) treatment. Receptors were obtained from a man in his 60s with urothelial cancer.

About this clone itself: One junction end does not reproduce the germline sequence, and a read error may be involved. The chain employs TRBV4-1 and TRBJ2-4; D unresolved. CDR1 is MGHRA and CDR2 is YSYEKL in the germline V gene. CDR3 length: 15 residues. The CDR3 sequence is CASSHPLASPGQLDF. For the CDR3, the DNA is TGCGCCAGCAGCCACCCCCTCGCTTCTCCAGGCCAATTGGACTTC.

This clone occurred once. The chain joins TRBV30 to TRBJ2-1; TRBD2 might be the D (5 bases). The CDR3 contains 12 residues. V lost 0 bases, J lost 13 bases, and 13 bases lay in between. The germline gives CDR1 GTSNPN, CDR2 SVGIG (reference sequence). This chain's CDR3 is CAWSVPGFSQFF. CDR3 DNA: TGTGCCTGGAGTGTACCGGGGTTTTCTCAGTTCTTC.

This rearrangement joins TRBV4-3 to TRBJ2-3; a possible D gene is TRBD2 (5 bases). The CDR3 sequence is 16 residues long. Germline CDR1 is LGHNA and CDR2 is YSLEER. Trimming shortened V by 1 base and J by 2 bases, and 13 bases separated the two germline ends. The CDR3 DNA reads as TGCGCCAGCAGCCAAGTTCCGGGAAGGGACACAGATACGCAGTATTTT. Its protein product is CASSQVPGRDTDTQYF.

The rearrangement joins TRBV7-2 to TRBJ2-1, with 7 nucleotides matching TRBD2. The germline V gene has CDR1 SGHTA and CDR2 FQGNSA. The ends lost 1 base at V and 4 bases at J; junction bases unmatched: 4. This CDR3 is built from 15 residues. CDR3 sequence reads: CASSLGGGGYNEQFF. Here the CDR3 DNA reads TGTGCCAGCAGCTTAGGGGGCGGGGGATACAATGAGCAGTTCTTC. Filled out from reference TRBV7-2 and TRBJ2-1, the complete variable domain reads GAGVSQSPSNKVTEKGKDVELRCDPISGHTALYWYRQSLGQGLEFLIYFQGNSAPDKSGLPSDRFSAERTGGSVSTLTIQRTQQEDSAVYLCASSLGGGGYNEQFFGPGTRLTVL.

The chain combines TRBV15 with TRBJ2-1; 8 bases line up with TRBD1. CDR3 size: 19 residues. J lost 6 bases, V lost 0 bases, and 16 bases had no gene match. Germline V gene lookup returns CDR1 LNHNV and CDR2 YYDKDF (reference sequence). CDR3: CATSRDWRMGRGRTNEQFF. Here the CDR3 DNA reads TGTGCCACCAGCAGAGATTGGCGTATGGGCAGGGGGCGGACCAATGAGCAGTTCTTC.

The V call is TRBV5-1, the J call TRBJ2-7; possible D gene TRBD2, 5 bases. The CDR3 totals 13 residues. In germline, CDR1 is SGHRS, CDR2 YFSETQ. Trimming stripped 7 bases from V and 3 bases from J, with 14 bases between. The CDR3 protein is CASGTDYRYEQYF. CDR3 coding DNA: TGCGCCAGCGGAACAGACTACCGCTACGAGCAGTACTTC.